The rows below give T cell receptor beta chains drawn from one sample of a study of T-cell memory formation after mild COVID-19. TCRdb called the 5' RACE reads again in MiXCR, with one record for every CDR3 protein. Found here are a few hundred thousand distinct CDR3 sequences, around a sixth of them singletons; the top ten hold roughly 21%. Sequenced sample: PBMCs or a T cell subset sorted from them (not recorded which). Receptor source: a man between 18 and 29 years old who had mild COVID-19 (a few samples of this study predate the infection). Cell type and time point are not known. Both conserved end residues are part of each CDR3. D genes are given only for firm matches. For some rows the clone size is stated as once, few or many, or as a class when expanded; others skip it.

TRBJ2-5,.,many,TRBV6-5,TGTGCCAGCAGCCCAACAAGGCAGGAGACCCAGTACTTC,CASSPTRQETQYF
TRBJ1-6,.,many,TRBV4-3,TGCGCCAGCAGCCAAGACGGGTATAATTCACCCCTCCACTTT,CASSQDGYNSPLHF
TRBJ2-1,.,few,TRBV12-3/TRBV12-4,TGTGCCAGCAGGTTGAGGGGCCTGGGGAATGAGCAGTTCTTC,CASRLRGLGNEQFF
TRBJ2-3,TRBD2,few,TRBV12-3/TRBV12-4,TGTGCCAGCAGGGACGGGGCTAGCGGGAGGGATACGCAGTATTTT,CASRDGASGRDTQYF
TRBJ2-2,.,.,TRBV4-2,TGTGCCAGCAGCCAAGATGGGGGTAGGGACACCGGGGAGCTGTTTTTT,CASSQDGGRDTGELFF
TRBJ1-5,.,.,TRBV12-3/TRBV12-4,TGTGCCAGCAGCGAAAGGGCAGTGACATTAAATCAGCCCCAGCATTTT,CASSERAVTLNQPQHF
TRBJ1-5,TRBD1,few,TRBV7-2,TGTGCCAGCAGCTCCTACAGGGGGGGAAACAATCAGCCCCAGCATTTT,CASSSYRGGNNQPQHF
TRBJ2-1,.,.,TRBV7-2,TGTGCCAGCGGTTCCTTCGGATACAATGAGCAGTTCTTC,CASGSFGYNEQFF
TRBJ1-5,TRBD1,few,TRBV7-9,TGTGCCAGCAGCTTAAGGGGGCAACAGCCCCAGCATTTT,CASSLRGQQPQHF
TRBJ2-2,TRBD1,many,TRBV5-1,TGCGCCAGCAGCTTGGGACAGGGGAATCTCGGGGAGCTGTTTTTT,CASSLGQGNLGELFF
TRBJ1-6,.,.,TRBV7-2,TGTGCCAGCAGCTTAGTTCGTTCACCCCTCCACTTT,CASSLVRSPLHF
TRBJ1-2,.,.,TRBV12-3/TRBV12-4,TGTGCCTCCTCCCCGGGGTATTCCAGTGGCTACACCTTC,CASSPGYSSGYTF
TRBJ2-5,TRBD1,few,TRBV9,TGTGCCAGCAGCGTAGAGGGACAGATACAAGAGACCCAGTACTTC,CASSVEGQIQETQYF
TRBJ1-1,.,.,TRBV5-1,TGCGCCAGCCGAAAGGACCTACCGAACACTGAAGCTTTCTTT,CASRKDLPNTEAFF
TRBJ1-5,.,few,TRBV27,TGTGCCAGCAGTTTCATTCGGGGGGTAGAACCCCAGCATTTT,CASSFIRGVEPQHF
TRBJ2-2,TRBD1,few,TRBV5-1,TGCGCCAGCAGCTCTACCAGGGGGTCGAACACCGGGGAGCTGTTTTTT,CASSSTRGSNTGELFF
TRBJ2-2,.,few,TRBV5-1,TGCGCCAGCAGCTCGGTCAGGGGAGCCGGGGAGCTGTTTTTT,CASSSVRGAGELFF
TRBJ2-1,TRBD2,few,TRBV5-1,TGCGCCAGCAGCCAAGCGGGGGGGACCACTAATGAGCAGTTCTTC,CASSQAGGTTNEQFF
TRBJ1-2,TRBD1,.,TRBV7-2,TGTGCCAGCAGCCCGACAGGGGACGGTCGTGGCTACACCTTC,CASSPTGDGRGYTF
TRBJ2-1,TRBD2,few,TRBV12-3/TRBV12-4,TGTGCCGGCGAAACTAGCGGGGGTGGGAATGAGCAGTTCTTC,CAGETSGGGNEQFF
TRBJ2-4,.,few,TRBV15,TGTGCCACCAGCAGAGGTCGGGGAGCCAAAAACATTCAGTACTTC,CATSRGRGAKNIQYF
TRBJ2-2,.,.,TRBV6-5,TGTGCCAGCAGTTACTCGAGAACGAACACCGGGGAGCTGTTTTTT,CASSYSRTNTGELFF
TRBJ2-3,.,.,TRBV7-2,TGTGCCAGCAGGCCGGGACACCTCACAGATACGCAGTATTTT,CASRPGHLTDTQYF
TRBJ1-5,.,.,TRBV6-6,TGTGCCAGCAGTTACTCCCAGGGGCGTCAGCCCCAGCATTTT,CASSYSQGRQPQHF
TRBJ2-2,.,.,TRBV27,TGTGCCAGCACTCACCCGTGGGATCAAGCCGGGGAGCTGTTTTTT,CASTHPWDQAGELFF
TRBJ2-5,TRBD2,few,TRBV11-3,TGTGCCAGCAGCCAAGGGGGGACTAGCGGGGTTGGAGAGACCCAGTACTTC,CASSQGGTSGVGETQYF
TRBJ2-2,TRBD1,few,TRBV7-3,TGTGCCAGCAGCTCTACTGCACAGGGGTCCGGGGAGCTGTTTTTT,CASSSTAQGSGELFF
TRBJ1-5,.,many,TRBV4-2,TGTGCCAGCAGCCAAGAGTGGGGCGGCCAGCCCCAGCATTTT,CASSQEWGGQPQHF
TRBJ1-4,.,many,TRBV28,TGTGCCAGCAGTTTGGGTGAAAAACTGTTTTTT,CASSLGEKLFF